This TCR beta chain came from a study of response to subunit inactivated influenza vaccine. General study findings and limits: The authors offered the suggestion that each seasonal influenza vaccination recruits few new T cells.

The CDR3 covers 16 residues. CDR1 is SGHTA, CDR2 FQGNSA, per germline. The V and J ends lost 2 bases and 2 bases, in that order; junction bases with no gene match: 8. A note on this clonotype: Its target is not known.

Each CDR3 protein gets one entry after TCRdb re-called the RT-PCR reads with MiXCR. The table has some 800,000 distinct CDR3 sequences, roughly 20% seen once; the top ten hold 10% to 13%. The source was PBMCs from blood, collected around 5 days after vaccination. This clonotype was sampled from a man between 50 and 59 years old who received an inactivated influenza vaccine. This chain links TRBV7-2 with TRBJ2-7; 8 nucleotides line up with TRBD2. The CDR3 region has the DNA TGTGCCAGCAGCTTAAGGCAAAGCGGGGGCACCTACGAGCAGTACTTC. Its translation is CASSLRQSGGTYEQYF.